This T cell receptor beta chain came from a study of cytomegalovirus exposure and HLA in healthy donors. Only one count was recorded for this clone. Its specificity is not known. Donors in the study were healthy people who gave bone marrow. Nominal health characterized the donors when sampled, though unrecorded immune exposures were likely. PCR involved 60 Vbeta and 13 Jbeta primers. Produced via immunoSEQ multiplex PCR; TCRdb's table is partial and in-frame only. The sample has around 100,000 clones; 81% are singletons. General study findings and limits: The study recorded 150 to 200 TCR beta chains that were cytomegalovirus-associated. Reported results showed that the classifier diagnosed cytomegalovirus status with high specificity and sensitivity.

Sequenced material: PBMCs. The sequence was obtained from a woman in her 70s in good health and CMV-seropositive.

Here the CDR3 DNA reads TGTGCCAGCAGCAAATGGATGAATAGGGACAGGTTTTACGAGCAGTACTTC. It yields the protein CASSKWMNRDRFYEQYF. The chain links TRBV21-1 to TRBJ2-7; TRBD1 is taken as the D call from the table, unchecked against the DNA. TRBV21-1 is annotated as a pseudogene. The CDR3 length is 17 residues.